This TCR beta chain was obtained from a study of blood T cell repertoires in COVID-19 (dated by TCRdb to about 2020). The study in broad terms: Collaborator samples came from the United States, Italy and Spain and covered acute and convalescent phases of COVID-19. Samples were obtained from the ongoing ImmuneRACE study (first 160 participants) and from over 1,000 subjects provided by 6 global collaborators. Sample metadata almost always included a de-identified subject ID, COVID-19 status, age in years and sex. Where HLA class I and class II types were available, the types were taken from metadata supplied by the sample provider, not from assay-based typing. The repertoires were released in a freely available public database meant as a resource for research on the immune response to SARS-CoV-2. The prospective study material was composed of cDNA or gDNA derived from T cells, B-cell-depleted T cells, or PBMCs. The dataset comprised deeply sampled blood TCRbeta repertoires from subjects exposed to, actively infected with, or recovered from COVID-19.

The paper as a whole reports these results and caveats: The amount of clinical and demographic metadata varied by source and participant and was provided uncurated.

The CDR3 covers 14 residues, taking in both the cysteine and the phenylalanine. Of the read, only the CDR3 DNA is kept; its 42 bases are in frame from base 1. From the germline V gene, CDR1 is SGDLS and CDR2 is YYNGEE. Trimming costs V 0 bases and J 4 bases, and their ends lie 8 bases apart. As concerns this clone: Its binding antigen is unknown. No much larger clone is present one base from it, and per-base qualities are unavailable.

In Seattle, one collaborating source enrolled patients while the infection was active and tracked those patients longitudinally over the course of disease. Each collaborating institution followed its own protocols to collect whole blood in K2EDTA tubes. Collaborator samples were shipped for TCRbeta analysis as frozen whole blood, isolated PBMCs, or DNA extracted from either sample type. TCRbeta CDR3 regions were amplified from genomic DNA by means of the immunoSEQ Assay, a bias-controlled multiplex PCR. For the original study's pipeline: The number of nucleated cells in each sample was estimated by amplification of reference gene primers within the assay. Sequence reads were collapsed and filtered to measure the absolute abundance of every unique TCRbeta CDR3 rearrangement. For each sample, productive Simpson clonality was calculated as the square root of Simpson's diversity index across productive rearrangements. TCRdb retrieved this table from immuneACCESS and kept in-frame rearrangements only. Not all clones are present; in checked studies, unresolved V genes account for under half, and no reason is known for the remainder. Clone size and the V and J calls come from that table; the DNA yielded D and trimming. The sample records about 370,000 clones, 80% to 90% of which are singletons. The ten top clones hold approximately 3% of the sample.

The sequence was collected from a woman aged 30 to 39 with COVID-19, enrolled during active disease. Material: peripheral blood. This chain joins TRBV9 to TRBJ2-1; the D gene cannot be named for sure. The CDR3 is CASSVDAGYNEQFF. The DNA reads TGTGCCAGCAGCGTAGATGCAGGATACAATGAGCAGTTCTTC.